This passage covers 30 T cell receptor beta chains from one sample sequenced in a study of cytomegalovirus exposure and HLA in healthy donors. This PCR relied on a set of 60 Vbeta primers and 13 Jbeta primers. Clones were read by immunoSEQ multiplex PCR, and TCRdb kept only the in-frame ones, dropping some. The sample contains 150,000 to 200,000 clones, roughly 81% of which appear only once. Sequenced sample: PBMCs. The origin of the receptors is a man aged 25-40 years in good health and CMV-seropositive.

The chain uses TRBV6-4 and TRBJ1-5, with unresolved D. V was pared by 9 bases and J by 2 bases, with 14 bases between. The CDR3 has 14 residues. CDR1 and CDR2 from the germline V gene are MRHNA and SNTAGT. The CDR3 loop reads CASPQPQGNQPQHF. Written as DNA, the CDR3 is TGTGCCAGTCCTCAGCCCCAGGGCAATCAGCCCCAGCATTTT.

The CDR3 sequence is CSVEGTVSYNEQFF. The DNA for the CDR3 is TGCAGCGTTGAAGGGACAGTATCCTACAATGAGCAGTTCTTC. The V call is TRBV29-1, the J call TRBJ2-1; D perhaps matches TRBD1 (6 bases). The CDR3 has 14 residues. Trimming removed 1 base at V and 1 base at J, with 8 bases between. Germline CDR1 and CDR2: SQVTM and ANQGSEA.

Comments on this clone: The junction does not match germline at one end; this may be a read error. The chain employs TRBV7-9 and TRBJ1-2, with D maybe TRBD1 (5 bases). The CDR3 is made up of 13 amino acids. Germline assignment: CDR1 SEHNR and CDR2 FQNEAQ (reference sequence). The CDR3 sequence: CSSSLDSNYGYTF. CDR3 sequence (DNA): TGTTCCAGCAGCTTAGACAGCAACTATGGCTACACCTTC. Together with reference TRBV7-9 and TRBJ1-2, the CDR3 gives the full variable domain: DTGVSQNPRHKITKRGQNVTFRCDPISEHNRLYWYRQTLGQGPEFLTYFQNEAQLEKSRLLSDRFSAERPKGSFSTLEIQRTEQGDSAMYLCSSSLDSNYGYTFGSGTRLTVV.

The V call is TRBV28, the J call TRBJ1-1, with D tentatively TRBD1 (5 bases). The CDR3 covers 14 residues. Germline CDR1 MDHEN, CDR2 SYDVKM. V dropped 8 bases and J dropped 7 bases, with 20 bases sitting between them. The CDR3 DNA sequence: TGTGCCAGCGGGAATCCCCGGGGGTCGCGTGAAGCTTTCTTT. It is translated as CASGNPRGSREAFF.

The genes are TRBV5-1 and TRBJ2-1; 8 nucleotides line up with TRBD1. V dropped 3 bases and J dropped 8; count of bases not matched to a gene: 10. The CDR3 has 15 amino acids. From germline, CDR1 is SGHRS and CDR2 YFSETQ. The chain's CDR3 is CASSWAGGSEDEQFF. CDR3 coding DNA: TGCGCCAGCAGCTGGGCAGGGGGCTCAGAGGATGAGCAGTTCTTC.

CDR3 amino acids: CASSPEGTKETQYF. In DNA, the CDR3 is TGTGCCAGCAGCCCCGAGGGCACCAAAGAGACCCAGTACTTC. The chain carries TRBV9 and TRBJ2-5; the D gene is possibly TRBD2 (5 bases). The CDR3 is 14 amino acids. Germline lookup yields CDR1 SGDLS and CDR2 YYNGEE. V shed 4 bases and J shed 3 bases, with 13 bases lying between them.

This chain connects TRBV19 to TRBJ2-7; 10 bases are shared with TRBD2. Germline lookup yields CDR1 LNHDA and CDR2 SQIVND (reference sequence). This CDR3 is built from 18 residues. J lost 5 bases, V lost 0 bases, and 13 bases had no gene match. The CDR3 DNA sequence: TGTGCCAGTAGTATAGATCTCCTCCTAGCGGGAGTGGAAAACGAGCAGTACTTC. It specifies CASSIDLLLAGVENEQYF.

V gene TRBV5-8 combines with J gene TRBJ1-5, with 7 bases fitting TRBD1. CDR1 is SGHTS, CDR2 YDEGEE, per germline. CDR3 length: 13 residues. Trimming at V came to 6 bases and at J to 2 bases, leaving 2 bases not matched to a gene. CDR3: CASNGQGNQPQHF. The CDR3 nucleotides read TGTGCCAGCAACGGACAGGGCAATCAGCCCCAGCATTTT.

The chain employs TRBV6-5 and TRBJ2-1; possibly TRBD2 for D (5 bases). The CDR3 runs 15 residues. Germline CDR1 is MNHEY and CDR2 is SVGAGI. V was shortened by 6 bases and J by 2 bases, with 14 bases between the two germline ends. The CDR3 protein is CASSLGLFTYNEQFF. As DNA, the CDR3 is TGTGCCAGCAGCCTCGGACTGTTCACCTACAATGAGCAGTTCTTC.

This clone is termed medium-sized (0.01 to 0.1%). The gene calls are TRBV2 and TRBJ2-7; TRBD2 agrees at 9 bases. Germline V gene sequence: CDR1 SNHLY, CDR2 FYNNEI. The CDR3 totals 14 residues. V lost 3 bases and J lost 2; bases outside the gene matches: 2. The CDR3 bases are TGTGCCAGCAGTGATGCGGGAGGGCCCTACGAGCAGTACGTC. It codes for CASSDAGGPYEQYV.

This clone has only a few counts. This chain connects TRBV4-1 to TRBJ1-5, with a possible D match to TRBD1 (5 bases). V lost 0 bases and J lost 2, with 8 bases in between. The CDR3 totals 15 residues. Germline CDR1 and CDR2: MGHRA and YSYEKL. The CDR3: CASSQDRVGNQPQHF. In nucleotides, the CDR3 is TGCGCCAGCAGCCAAGACAGGGTTGGCAATCAGCCCCAGCATTTT.

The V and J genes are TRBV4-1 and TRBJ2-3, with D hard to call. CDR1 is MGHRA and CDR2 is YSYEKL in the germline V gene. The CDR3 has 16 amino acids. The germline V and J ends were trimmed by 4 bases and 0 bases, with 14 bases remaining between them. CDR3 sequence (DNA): TGCGCCAGCAGCCCTAAGAAGATCCTTAGCACAGATACGCAGTATTTT. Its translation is CASSPKKILSTDTQYF.

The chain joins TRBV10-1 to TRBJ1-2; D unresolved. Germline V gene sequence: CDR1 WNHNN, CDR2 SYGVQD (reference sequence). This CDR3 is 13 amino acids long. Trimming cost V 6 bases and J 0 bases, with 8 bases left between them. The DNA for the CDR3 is TGCGCCAGCAGGAGGAACACTAACTATGGCTACACCTTC. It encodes CASRRNTNYGYTF.

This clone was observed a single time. The CDR3 nucleotides are TGTGCCAGCAGCAAAGCGCCAGGAGGACTCAGCACAGATACGCAGTATTTT. It is translated as CASSKAPGGLSTDTQYF. J is TRBJ2-3 and V is TRBV21-1; TRBD2, as called in the table, went unchecked against the DNA. TRBV21-1 corresponds to a pseudogene. This CDR3 has 17 amino acids.

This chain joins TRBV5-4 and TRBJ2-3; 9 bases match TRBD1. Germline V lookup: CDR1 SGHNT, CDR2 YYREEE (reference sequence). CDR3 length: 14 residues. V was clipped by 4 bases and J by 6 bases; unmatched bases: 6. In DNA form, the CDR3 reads TGTGCCAGCAGCCGGGACAGGGCGTCGGATACGCAGTATTTT. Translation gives CASSRDRASDTQYF.

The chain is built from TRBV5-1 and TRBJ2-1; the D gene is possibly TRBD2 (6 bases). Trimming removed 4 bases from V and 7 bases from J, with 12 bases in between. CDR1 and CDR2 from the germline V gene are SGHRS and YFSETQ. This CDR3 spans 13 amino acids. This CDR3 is CASSPAGSNEQFF. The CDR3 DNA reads TGCGCCAGCAGCCCCGCGGGAAGTAATGAGCAGTTCTTC.

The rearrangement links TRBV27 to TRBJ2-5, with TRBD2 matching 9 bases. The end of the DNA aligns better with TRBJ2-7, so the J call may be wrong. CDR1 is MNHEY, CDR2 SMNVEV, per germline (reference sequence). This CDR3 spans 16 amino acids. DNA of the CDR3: TGTGCCAGCAGTTTATCGATCGGGACTAGCTTCTACGAGCAGTACTTC. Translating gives CASSLSIGTSFYEQYF.

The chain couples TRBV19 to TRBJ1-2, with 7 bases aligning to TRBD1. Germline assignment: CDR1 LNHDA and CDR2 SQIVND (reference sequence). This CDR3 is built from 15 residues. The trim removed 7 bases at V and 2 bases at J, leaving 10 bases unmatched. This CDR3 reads CASMRPGTANYGYTF. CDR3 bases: TGTGCCAGTATGCGCCCCGGGACAGCGAACTATGGCTACACCTTC.

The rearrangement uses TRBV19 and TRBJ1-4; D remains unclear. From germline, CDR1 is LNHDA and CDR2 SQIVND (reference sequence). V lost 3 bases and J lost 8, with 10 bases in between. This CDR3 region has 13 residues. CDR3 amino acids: CASSISGREKLFF. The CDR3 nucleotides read TGTGCCAGTAGTATCTCCGGCAGGGAAAAACTGTTTTTT.

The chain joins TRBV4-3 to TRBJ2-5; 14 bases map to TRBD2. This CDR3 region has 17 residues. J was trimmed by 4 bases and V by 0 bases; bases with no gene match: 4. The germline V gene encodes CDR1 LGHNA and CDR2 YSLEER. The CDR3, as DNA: TGCGCCAGCAGCCAAGATCATGGACTAGCGGGAGGAGAGACCCAGTACTTC. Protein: CASSQDHGLAGGETQYF.

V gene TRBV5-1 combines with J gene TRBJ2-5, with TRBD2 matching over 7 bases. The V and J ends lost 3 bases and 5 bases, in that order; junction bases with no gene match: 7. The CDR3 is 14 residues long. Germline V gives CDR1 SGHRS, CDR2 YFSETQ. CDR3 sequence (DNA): TGCGCCAGCAGCTCTTTTACTAGCGTGGAGACCCAGTACTTC. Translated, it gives CASSSFTSVETQYF.

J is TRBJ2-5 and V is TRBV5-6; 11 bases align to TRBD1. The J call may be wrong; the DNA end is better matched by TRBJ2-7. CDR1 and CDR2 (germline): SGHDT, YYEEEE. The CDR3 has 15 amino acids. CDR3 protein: CASSHGTGGAYEQYF. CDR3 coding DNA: TGTGCCAGCAGCCATGGGACAGGGGGGGCCTACGAGCAGTACTTC.

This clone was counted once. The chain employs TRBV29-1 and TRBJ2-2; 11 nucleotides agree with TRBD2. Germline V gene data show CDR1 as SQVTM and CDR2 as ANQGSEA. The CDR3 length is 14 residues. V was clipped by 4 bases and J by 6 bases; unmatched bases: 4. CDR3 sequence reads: CSVAVAGGAGELFF. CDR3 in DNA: TGCAGCGTTGCAGTAGCGGGAGGGGCCGGGGAGCTGTTTTTT.

The CDR3 reads CASSLTSGRDEQFF. The CDR3 coding sequence is TGTGCCAGCAGCTTAACTAGCGGGAGAGATGAGCAGTTCTTC. The gene calls are TRBV7-9 and TRBJ2-1; TRBD2 agrees at 11 bases. Germline V CDR1 and CDR2: SEHNR, FQNEAQ (reference sequence). With 2 bases clipped from V and 8 bases from J, the junction kept 2 bases outside the gene matches. This CDR3 region has 14 residues.

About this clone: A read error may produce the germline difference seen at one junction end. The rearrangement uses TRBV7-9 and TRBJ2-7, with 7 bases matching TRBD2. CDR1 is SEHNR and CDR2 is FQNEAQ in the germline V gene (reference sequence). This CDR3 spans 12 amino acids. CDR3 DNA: TGTGCCAGCAGCTTAGCCGGGACTACTATGGACTTC. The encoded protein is CASSLAGTTMDF.

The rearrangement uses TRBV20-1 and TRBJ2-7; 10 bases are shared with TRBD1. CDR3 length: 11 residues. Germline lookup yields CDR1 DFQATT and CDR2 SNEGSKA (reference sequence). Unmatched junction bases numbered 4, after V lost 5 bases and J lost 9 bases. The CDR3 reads CSAGQGVAQYV. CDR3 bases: TGCAGTGCTGGACAGGGGGTAGCGCAGTACGTC.

In nucleotides, the CDR3 is TGTGCCAGCAGCGTAGCGGGGACTCCAGGAAACACCATATATTTT. This sequence encodes CASSVAGTPGNTIYF. The gene calls are TRBV9 and TRBJ1-3, with a weak D call TRBD1 (5 bases). Per germline, CDR1 SGDLS and CDR2 YYNGEE. This CDR3 has 15 residues. V was clipped by 0 bases and J by 4 bases, with 11 bases between them.

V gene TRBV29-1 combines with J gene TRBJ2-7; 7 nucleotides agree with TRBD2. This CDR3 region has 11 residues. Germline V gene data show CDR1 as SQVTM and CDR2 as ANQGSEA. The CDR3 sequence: CSGGSSYEQYF. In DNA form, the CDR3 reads TGCTCCGGGGGGAGTTCCTACGAGCAGTACTTC.

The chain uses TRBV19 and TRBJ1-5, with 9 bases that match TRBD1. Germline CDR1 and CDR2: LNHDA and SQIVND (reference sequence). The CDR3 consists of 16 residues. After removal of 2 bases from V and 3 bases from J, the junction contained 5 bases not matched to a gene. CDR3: CASSIWGQGNNQPQHF. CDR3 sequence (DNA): TGTGCCAGTAGTATATGGGGACAGGGCAACAATCAGCCCCAGCATTTT.

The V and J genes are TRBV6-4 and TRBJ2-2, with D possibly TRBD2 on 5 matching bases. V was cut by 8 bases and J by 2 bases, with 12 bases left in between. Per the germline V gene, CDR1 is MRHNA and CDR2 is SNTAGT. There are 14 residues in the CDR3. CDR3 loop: CASQGPGNTGELFF. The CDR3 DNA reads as TGTGCCAGCCAAGGGCCGGGAAACACCGGGGAGCTGTTTTTT.